The T cell receptor (beta chain) under discussion was sequenced for a study of shared clonotypes between healthy human individuals. Here immunoSEQ multiplex PCR was the method, and the copy in TCRdb shows in-frame clones only, minus some. The sample holds about 770,000 clones, 55% to 75% seen once. This sequence originates from a woman aged 25 to 39 in good health. Sequences were obtained from memory CD4+ T cells sorted from blood. The subset is: CD45RA-negative fraction.

The CDR3 DNA reads TGTGCCAGCAGCCAAGTGCTCTACTCTGGGGCCAACGTCCTGACTTTC. Its protein is CASSQVLYSGANVLTF. The chain has TRBV14 and TRBJ2-6, with D hard to call. The CDR3 spans 16 residues. Germline V lookup: CDR1 SGHDN, CDR2 FVKESK. Trimming removed 1 base at V and 0 bases at J, with 7 bases between.